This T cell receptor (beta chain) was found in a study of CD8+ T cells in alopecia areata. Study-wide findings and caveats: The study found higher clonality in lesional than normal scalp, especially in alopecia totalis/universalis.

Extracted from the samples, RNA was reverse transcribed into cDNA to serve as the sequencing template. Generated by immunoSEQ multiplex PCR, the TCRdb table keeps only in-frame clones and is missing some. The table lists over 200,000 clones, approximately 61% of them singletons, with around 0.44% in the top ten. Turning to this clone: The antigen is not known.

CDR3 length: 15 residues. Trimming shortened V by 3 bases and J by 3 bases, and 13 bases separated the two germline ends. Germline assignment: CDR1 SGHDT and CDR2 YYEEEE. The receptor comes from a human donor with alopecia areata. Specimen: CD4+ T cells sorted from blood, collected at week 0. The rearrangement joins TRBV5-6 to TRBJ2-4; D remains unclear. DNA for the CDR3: TGTGCCAGCAGCTCTATCGAGGCGCTCAAAAACATTCAGTACTTC. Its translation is CASSSIEALKNIQYF. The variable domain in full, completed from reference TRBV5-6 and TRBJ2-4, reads DAGVTQSPTHLIKTRGQQVTLRCSPKSGHDTVSWYQQALGQGPQFIFQYYEEEERQRGNFPDRFSGHQFPNYSSELNVNALLLGDSALYLCASSSIEALKNIQYFGAGTRLSVL.